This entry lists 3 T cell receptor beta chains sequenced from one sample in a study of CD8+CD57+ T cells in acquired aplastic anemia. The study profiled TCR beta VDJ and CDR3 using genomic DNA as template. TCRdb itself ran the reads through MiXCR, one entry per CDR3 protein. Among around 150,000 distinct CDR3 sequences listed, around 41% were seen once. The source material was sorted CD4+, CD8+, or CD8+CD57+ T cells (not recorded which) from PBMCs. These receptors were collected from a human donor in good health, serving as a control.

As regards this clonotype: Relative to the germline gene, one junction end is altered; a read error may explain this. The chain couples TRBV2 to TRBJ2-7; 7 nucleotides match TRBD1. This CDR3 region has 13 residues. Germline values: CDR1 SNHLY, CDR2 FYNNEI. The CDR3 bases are TGTGCCAGCAATGAAGGGGGCGATTACGAGCAGTACTTC. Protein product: CASNEGGDYEQYF.

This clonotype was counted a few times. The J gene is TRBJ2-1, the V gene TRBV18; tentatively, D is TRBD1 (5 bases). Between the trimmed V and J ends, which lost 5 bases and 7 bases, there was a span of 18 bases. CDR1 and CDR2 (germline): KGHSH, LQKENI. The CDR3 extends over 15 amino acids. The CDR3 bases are TGTGCCAGCTCATCAGGACACCAAAAAGGGAATGAGCAGTTCTTC. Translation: CASSSGHQKGNEQFF.

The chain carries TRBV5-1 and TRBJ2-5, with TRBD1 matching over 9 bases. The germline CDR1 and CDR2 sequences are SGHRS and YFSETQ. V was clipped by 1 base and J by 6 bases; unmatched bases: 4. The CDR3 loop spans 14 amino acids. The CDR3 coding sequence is TGCGCCAGCAGCTTGACAGGGGGCTTGAAGACCCAGTACTTC. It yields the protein CASSLTGGLKTQYF.